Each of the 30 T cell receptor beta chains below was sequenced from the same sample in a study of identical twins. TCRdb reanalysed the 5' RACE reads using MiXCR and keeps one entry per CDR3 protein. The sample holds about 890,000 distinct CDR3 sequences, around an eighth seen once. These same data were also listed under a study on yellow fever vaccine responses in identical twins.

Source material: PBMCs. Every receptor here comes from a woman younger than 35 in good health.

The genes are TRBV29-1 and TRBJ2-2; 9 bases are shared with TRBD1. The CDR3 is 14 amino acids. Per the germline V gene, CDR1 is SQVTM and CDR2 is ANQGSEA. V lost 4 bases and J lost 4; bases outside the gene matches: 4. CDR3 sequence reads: CSVGGTGSTGELFF. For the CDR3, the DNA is TGCAGCGTTGGCGGGACAGGGAGCACCGGGGAGCTGTTTTTT.

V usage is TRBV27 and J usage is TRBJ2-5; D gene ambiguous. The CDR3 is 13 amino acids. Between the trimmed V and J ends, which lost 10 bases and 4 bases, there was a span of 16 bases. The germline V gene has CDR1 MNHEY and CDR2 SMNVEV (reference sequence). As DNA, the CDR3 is TGTGCCACCCGGAGAGATTGGGGAGAGACCCAGTACTTC. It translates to CATRRDWGETQYF.

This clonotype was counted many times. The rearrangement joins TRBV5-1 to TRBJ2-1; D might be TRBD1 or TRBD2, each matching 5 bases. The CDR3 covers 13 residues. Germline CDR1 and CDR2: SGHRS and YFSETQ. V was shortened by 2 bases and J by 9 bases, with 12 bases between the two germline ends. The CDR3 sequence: CASSFDSGAEQFF. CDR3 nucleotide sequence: TGCGCCAGCAGCTTTGATTCCGGGGCTGAGCAGTTCTTC.

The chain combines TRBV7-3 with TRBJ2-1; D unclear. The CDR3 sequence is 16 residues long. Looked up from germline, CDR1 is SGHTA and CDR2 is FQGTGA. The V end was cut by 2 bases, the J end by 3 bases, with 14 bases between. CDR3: CASSLSRTPDYNEQFF. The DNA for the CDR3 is TGTGCCAGCAGCTTATCAAGGACCCCGGACTACAATGAGCAGTTCTTC.

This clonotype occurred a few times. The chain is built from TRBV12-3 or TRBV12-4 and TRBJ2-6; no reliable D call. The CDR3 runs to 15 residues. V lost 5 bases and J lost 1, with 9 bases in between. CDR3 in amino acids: CASSRSGSGANVLTF. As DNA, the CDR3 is TGTGCCAGCAGTAGGTCCGGGTCTGGGGCCAACGTCCTGACTTTC.

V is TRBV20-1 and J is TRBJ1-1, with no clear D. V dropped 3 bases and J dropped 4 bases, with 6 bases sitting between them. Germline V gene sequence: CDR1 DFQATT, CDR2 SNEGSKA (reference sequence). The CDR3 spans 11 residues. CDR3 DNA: TGCAGTGCTAGTTTCGGCACTGAAGCTTTCTTT. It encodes CSASFGTEAFF.

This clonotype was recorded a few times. CDR3 in amino acids: CASSPGVVEQYF. The CDR3 DNA reads TGTGCCAGCAGCCCCGGGGTCGTTGAGCAGTATTTT. V usage is TRBV14 and J usage is TRBJ2-3; D might be TRBD2 (5 bases). CDR3 length: 12 amino acids. The germline V gene has CDR1 SGHDN and CDR2 FVKESK. V was pared by 4 bases and J by 11 bases, with 13 bases between.

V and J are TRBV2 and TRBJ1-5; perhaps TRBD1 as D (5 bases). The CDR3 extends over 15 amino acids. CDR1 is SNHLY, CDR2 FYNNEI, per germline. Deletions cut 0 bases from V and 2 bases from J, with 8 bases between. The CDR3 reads CASSEAGVGNQPQHF. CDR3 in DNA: TGTGCCAGCAGTGAAGCAGGGGTTGGCAATCAGCCCCAGCATTTT.

CDR3 region: CASREAGANTDTQYF. CDR3 in DNA: TGTGCCAGCAGGGAGGCGGGGGCCAACACAGATACGCAGTATTTT. The V call is TRBV2, the J call TRBJ2-3; a possible D gene is TRBD2 (7 bases). The CDR3 totals 15 residues. The V gene lost 6 bases and the J gene lost 2 bases, with 15 bases spanning the gap. Germline V lookup: CDR1 SNHLY, CDR2 FYNNEI. Looking up the rest from reference TRBV2 and TRBJ2-3 gives the full variable domain: EPEVTQTPSHQVTQMGQEVILRCVPISNHLYFYWYRQILGQKVEFLVSFYNNEISEKSEIFDDQFSVERPDGSNFTLKIRSTKLEDSAMYFCASREAGANTDTQYFGPGTRLTVL.

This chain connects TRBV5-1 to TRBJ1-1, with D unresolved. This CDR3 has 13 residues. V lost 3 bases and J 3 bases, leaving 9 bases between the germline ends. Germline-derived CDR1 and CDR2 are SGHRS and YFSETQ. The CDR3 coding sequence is TGCGCCAGCAGCTCGGGGTTGGACACTGAAGCTTTCTTT. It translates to CASSSGLDTEAFF.

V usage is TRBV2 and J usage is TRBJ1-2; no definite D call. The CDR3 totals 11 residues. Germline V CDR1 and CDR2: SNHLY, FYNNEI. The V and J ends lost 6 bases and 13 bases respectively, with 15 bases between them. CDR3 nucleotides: TGTGCCAGCAGGGATTTGGGCCCCGGCACCTTC. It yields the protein CASRDLGPGTF.

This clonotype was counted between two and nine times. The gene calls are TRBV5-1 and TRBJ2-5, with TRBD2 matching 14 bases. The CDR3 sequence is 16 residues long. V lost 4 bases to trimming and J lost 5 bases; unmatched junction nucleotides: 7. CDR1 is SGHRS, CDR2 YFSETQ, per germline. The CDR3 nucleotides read TGCGCCAGCAGCCCCGAGACTAGCGGGAGGGGTGAGACCCAGTACTTC. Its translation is CASSPETSGRGETQYF.

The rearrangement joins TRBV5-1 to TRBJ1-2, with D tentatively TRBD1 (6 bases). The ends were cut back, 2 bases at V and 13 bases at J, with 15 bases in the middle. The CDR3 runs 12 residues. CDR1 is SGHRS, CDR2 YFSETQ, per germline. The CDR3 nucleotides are TGCGCCAGCAGCTTTTCGGGGACACCTCCCACCTTC. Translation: CASSFSGTPPTF.

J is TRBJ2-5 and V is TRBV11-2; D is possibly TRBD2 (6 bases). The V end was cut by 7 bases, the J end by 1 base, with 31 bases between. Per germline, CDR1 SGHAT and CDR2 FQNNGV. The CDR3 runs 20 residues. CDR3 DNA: TGTGCCAGCACCCATCCGCCAAGTCCTGAGCGGGCGGTCCCCCAAGAGACCCAGTACTTC. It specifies CASTHPPSPERAVPQETQYF.

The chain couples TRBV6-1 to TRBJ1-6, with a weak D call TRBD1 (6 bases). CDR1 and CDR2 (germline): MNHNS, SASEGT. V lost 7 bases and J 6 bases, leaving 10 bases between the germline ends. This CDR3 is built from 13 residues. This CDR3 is CASTGQPNSPLHF. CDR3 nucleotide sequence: TGTGCCAGCACCGGACAGCCTAATTCACCCCTCCACTTT.

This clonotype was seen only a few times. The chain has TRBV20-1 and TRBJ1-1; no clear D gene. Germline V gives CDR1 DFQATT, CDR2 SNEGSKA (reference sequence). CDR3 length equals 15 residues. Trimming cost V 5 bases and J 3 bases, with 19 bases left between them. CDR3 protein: CSAGDPKEIHTEAFF. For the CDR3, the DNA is TGCAGTGCTGGTGATCCTAAAGAGATTCACACTGAAGCTTTCTTT.

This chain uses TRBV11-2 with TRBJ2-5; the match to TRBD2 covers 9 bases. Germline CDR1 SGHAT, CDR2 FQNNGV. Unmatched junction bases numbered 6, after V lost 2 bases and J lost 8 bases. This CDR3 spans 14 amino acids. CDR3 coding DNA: TGTGCCAGCAGCTTATCAGCTAGCGGGGACACCCAGTACTTC. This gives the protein CASSLSASGDTQYF.

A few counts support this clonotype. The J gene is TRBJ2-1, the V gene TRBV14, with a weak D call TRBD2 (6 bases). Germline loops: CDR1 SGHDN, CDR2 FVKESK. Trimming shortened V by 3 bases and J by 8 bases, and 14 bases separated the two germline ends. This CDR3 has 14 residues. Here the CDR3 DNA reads TGTGCCAGCAGCCAGTTGGCTGGGGGGTATGAGCAGTTCTTC. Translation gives CASSQLAGGYEQFF.

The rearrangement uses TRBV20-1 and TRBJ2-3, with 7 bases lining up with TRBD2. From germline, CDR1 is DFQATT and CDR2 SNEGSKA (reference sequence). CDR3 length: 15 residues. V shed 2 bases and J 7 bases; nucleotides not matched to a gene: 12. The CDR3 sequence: CSARFRGRADHTQYF. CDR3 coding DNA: TGCAGTGCTAGATTTCGGGGGAGGGCCGATCATACGCAGTATTTT.

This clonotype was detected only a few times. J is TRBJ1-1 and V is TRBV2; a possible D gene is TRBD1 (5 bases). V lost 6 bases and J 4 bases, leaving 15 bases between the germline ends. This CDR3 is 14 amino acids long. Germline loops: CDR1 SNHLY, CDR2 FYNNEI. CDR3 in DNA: TGTGCCAGCAGCACCGGGGGAAGGGGCACTGAAGCTTTCTTT. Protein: CASSTGGRGTEAFF.

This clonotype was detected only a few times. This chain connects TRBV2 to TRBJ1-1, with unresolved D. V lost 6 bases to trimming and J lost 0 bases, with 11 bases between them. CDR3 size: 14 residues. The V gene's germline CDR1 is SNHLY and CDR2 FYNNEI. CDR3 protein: CASSANSVNTEAFF. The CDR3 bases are TGTGCCAGCAGCGCGAATTCCGTGAACACTGAAGCTTTCTTT.

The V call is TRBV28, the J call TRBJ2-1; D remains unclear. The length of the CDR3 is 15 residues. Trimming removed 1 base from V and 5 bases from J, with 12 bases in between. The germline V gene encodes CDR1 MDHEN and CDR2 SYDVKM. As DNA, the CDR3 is TGTGCCAGCAGTTTATCCCGTGTCGGCGACAATGAGCAGTTCTTC. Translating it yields CASSLSRVGDNEQFF. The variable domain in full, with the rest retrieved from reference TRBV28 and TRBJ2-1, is DVKVTQSSRYLVKRTGEKVFLECVQDMDHENMFWYRQDPGLGLRLIYFSYDVKMKEKGDIPEGYSVSREKKERFSLILESASTNQTSMYLCASSLSRVGDNEQFFGPGTRLTVL.

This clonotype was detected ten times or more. CDR3 bases: TGTGCCAGCAGCTTGGGGGTTGCCTACGAGCAGTACTTC. This codes for CASSLGVAYEQYF. This chain connects TRBV11-2 to TRBJ2-7; D is possibly TRBD1 or TRBD2 (5 bases each). The CDR3 sequence is 13 residues long. Germline CDR1 reads SGHAT; CDR2 reads FQNNGV. V dropped 3 bases and J dropped 2 bases, with 8 bases sitting between them.

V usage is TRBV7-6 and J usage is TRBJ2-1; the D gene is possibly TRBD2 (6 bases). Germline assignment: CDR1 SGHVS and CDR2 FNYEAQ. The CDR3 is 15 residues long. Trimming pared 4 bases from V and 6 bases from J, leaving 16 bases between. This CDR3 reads CASSSGPREFNEQFF. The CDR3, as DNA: TGTGCCAGCAGCTCTGGGCCCCGGGAGTTCAATGAGCAGTTCTTC.

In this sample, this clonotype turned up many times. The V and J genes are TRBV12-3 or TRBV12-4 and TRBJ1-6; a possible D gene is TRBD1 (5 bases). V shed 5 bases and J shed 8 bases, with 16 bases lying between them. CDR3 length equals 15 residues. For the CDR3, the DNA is TGTGCCAGCAGTGGTAGTTGGGGGTTTGATTCACCCCTCCACTTT. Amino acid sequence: CASSGSWGFDSPLHF.

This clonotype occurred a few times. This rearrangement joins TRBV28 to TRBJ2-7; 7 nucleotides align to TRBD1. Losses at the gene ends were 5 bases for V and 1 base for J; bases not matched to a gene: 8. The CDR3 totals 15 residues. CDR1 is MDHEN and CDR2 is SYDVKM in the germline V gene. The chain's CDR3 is CASSQIRDSSYEQYF. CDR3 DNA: TGTGCCAGCAGTCAGATCCGGGACAGTTCCTACGAGCAGTACTTC. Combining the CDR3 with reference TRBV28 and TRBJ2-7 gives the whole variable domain DVKVTQSSRYLVKRTGEKVFLECVQDMDHENMFWYRQDPGLGLRLIYFSYDVKMKEKGDIPEGYSVSREKKERFSLILESASTNQTSMYLCASSQIRDSSYEQYFGPGTRLTVT.

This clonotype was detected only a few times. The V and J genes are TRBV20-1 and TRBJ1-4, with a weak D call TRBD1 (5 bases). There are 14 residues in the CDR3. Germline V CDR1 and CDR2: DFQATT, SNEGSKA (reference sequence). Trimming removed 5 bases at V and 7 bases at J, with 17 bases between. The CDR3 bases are TGCAGTGCTCATTGGGACCCTCAGGGTGAAAAACTGTTTTTT. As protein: CSAHWDPQGEKLFF.

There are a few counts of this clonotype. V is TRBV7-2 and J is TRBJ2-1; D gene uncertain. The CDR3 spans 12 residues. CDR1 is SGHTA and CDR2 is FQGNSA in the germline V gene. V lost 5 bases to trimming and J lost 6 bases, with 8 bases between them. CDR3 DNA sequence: TGTGCCAGCAGCAGTAGGTCCAATGAGCAGTTCTTC. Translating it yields CASSSRSNEQFF.

The CDR3 bases are TGTGCCAGCAGCTTCCGCGGGGGACCCACGAGCACCTACAATGAGCAGTTCTTC. As protein: CASSFRGGPTSTYNEQFF. The rearrangement links TRBV11-2 to TRBJ2-1; 7 bases align to TRBD2. The CDR3 runs 18 residues. V shed 3 bases, J shed 2 bases, and the junction held 13 bases outside the gene matches. Germline loops: CDR1 SGHAT, CDR2 FQNNGV.

CDR3 sequence: CASSSYPGTSAETQYF. DNA for the CDR3: TGTGCCAGCAGCTCCTACCCCGGGACTAGTGCCGAGACCCAGTACTTC. This rearrangement joins TRBV5-6 to TRBJ2-5; 8 nucleotides line up with TRBD2. With V trimmed by 3 bases and J by 5 bases, 12 bases remained unmatched. The CDR3 extends over 16 amino acids. CDR1 is SGHDT and CDR2 is YYEEEE in the germline V gene.